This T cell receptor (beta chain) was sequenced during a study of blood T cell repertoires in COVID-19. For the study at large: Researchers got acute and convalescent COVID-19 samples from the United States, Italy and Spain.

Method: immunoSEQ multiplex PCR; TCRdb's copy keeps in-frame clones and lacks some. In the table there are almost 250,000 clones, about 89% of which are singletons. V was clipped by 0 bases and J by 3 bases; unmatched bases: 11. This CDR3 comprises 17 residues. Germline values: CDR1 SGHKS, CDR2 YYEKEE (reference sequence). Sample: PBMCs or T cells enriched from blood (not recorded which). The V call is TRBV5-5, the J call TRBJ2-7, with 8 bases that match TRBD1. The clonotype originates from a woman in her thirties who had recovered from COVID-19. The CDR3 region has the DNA TGTGCCAGCAGCTTGGCCGGGGGACAGGCAATTATCTACGAGCAGTACTTC. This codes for CASSLAGGQAIIYEQYF.